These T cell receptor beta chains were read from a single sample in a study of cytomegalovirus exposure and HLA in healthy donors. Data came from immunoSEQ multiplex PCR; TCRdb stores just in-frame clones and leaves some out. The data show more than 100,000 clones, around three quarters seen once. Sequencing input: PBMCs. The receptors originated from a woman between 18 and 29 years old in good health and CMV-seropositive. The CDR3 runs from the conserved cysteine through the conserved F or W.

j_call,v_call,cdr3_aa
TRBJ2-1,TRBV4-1,CASSQAPGQGHNEQFF
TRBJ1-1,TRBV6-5,CASSYAGAEAFF
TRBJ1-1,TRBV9,CASSRPGTGKGEAFF
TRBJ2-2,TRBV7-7,CASAESAGELFF
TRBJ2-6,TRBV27,CASSLLGGAGANVLTF
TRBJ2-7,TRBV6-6,CASSRRVEQYF
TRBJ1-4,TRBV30,CASTGVTNEKLFF
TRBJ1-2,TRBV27,CASSFQRTGYGYTF
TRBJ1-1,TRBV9,CASSVTQRDTEAFF
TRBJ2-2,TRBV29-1,CSVSNTGKLFF
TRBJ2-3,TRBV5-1,CASSWTPSGASTDTQYF
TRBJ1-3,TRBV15,CATSRPGQGGSGGNTIYF
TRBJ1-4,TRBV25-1,CASSRQGGEKLFF
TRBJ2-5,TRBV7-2,CASSLVALAGGSDSQYF
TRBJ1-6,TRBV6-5,CASSYGTGGNSPLHF
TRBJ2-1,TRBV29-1,CSANRGSSYNEQFF
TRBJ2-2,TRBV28,CASSLLSSGRTGELFF
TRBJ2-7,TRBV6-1,CASSEAAGYEQYF
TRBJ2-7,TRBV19,CAMGLAYEQYF
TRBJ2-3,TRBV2,CASSEGLAGFTDTQYF
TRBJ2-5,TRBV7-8,CASIRGSTPETQYF
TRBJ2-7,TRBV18,CASSLRRGTGGGYEQYF
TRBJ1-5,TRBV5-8,CASSLGQAFNQPQHF
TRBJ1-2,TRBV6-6,CASSYGGGYYGYTF
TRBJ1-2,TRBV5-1,CASSLARTAYGYTF
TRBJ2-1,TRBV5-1,CASSLGTSGGAPDNEQFF
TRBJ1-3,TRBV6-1,CAMMQGGAGNTIYF
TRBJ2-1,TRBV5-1,CASSLGPGLAGFEQFF
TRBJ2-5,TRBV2,CASSVAGGGETQYF
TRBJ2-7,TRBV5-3,CARSLARTGGLYEQYF
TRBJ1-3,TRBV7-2,CASSPNRGPTIYF
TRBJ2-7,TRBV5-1,CASSLVAYTYEQYF
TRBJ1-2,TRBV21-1,CASSKEEGRVICNYGYTF
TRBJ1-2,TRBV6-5,CASRLTTINYGYTF
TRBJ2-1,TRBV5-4,CASSLGSSGGAGDEQFF
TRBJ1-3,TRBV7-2,CASSLGQLGNTIYF